This T cell receptor beta chain appears in the sequencing data of a study of blood T cell repertoires in COVID-19. About the study: Material from acute and convalescent COVID-19 was sourced from the United States, Italy and Spain. The cDNA or gDNA used as material had been derived from T cells, B-cell-depleted T cells, or PBMCs.

Sequencing was performed with immunoSEQ multiplex PCR; in TCRdb, only in-frame clones are kept and a portion is missing. The data contain almost 70,000 clones, 79% of them seen just once; the ten biggest clones take up 15% to 20%. This clone has a handful of counts. Germline CDR1 and CDR2: MNHEY and SVGEGT. V gave up 2 bases and J gave up 3 bases, with 5 bases separating them. The CDR3 length is 13 residues. Sequenced input: peripheral blood. This receptor was obtained from a man aged 55-75 years with acute or convalescent COVID-19. The chain is built from TRBV6-2 or TRBV6-3 and TRBJ2-1; D not resolved. CDR3 protein: CASSYDIYNEQFF. In DNA, the CDR3 is TGTGCCAGCAGTTACGACATCTACAATGAGCAGTTCTTC.